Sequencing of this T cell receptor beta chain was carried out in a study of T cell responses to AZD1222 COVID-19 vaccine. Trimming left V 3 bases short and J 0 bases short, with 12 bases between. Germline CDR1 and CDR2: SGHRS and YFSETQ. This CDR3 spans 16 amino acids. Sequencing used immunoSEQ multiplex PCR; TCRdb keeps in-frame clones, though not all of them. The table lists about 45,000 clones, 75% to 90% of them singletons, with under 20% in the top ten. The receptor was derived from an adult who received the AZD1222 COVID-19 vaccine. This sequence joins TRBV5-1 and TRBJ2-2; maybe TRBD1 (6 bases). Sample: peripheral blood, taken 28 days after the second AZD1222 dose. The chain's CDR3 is CASSWKGESNTGELFF. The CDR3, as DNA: TGCGCCAGCAGCTGGAAGGGGGAATCGAACACCGGGGAGCTGTTTTTT.